Following are 17 T cell receptor beta chains from one sample sequenced in a study of Ad26.COV2.S vaccination and SARS-CoV-2 variants. Sequenced by immunoSEQ multiplex PCR; TCRdb stores in-frame clones only, minus some. The sample carries fewer than 600,000 clones, 70% to 90% recorded once. Treatment in this sample: 19 received Ad26.COV2.S at low or high dose, single or two shots; roughly 5 received placebo; per-sample allocation not given. At day 63 after the first vaccine or placebo injection, samples were drawn. The sample consisted of peripheral blood, taken in a trial of Ad26.COV2.S vaccine versus placebo. The source of these receptors is a person between 18 and 65 years old who received the Ad26.COV2.S COVID-19 vaccine or a placebo.

The chain carries TRBV28 and TRBJ1-4; maybe TRBD1 (5 bases). This CDR3 has 13 residues. Germline V gene sequence: CDR1 MDHEN, CDR2 SYDVKM. The ends were cut back, 7 bases at V and 6 bases at J, with 12 bases in the middle. The CDR3 spells CASKGGADEKLFF. Written as DNA, the CDR3 is TGTGCCAGCAAAGGAGGGGCCGATGAAAAACTGTTTTTT.

J is TRBJ2-7 and V is TRBV9; D perhaps matches TRBD1 (5 bases). Trimming stripped 4 bases from V and 2 bases from J, with 16 bases between. The CDR3 is 15 residues long. Germline V CDR1 and CDR2: SGDLS, YYNGEE. The DNA of the CDR3 is TGTGCCAGCAGCCCACAGGTGGGGATAACCTACGAGCAGTACTTC. Translating it yields CASSPQVGITYEQYF.

The J gene is TRBJ2-3, the V gene TRBV27, with D possibly TRBD2 on 5 matching bases. CDR3 size: 15 residues. V was trimmed by 3 bases and J by 6 bases, leaving 16 bases between them. Germline V CDR1 and CDR2: MNHEY, SMNVEV (reference sequence). The CDR3 DNA sequence: TGTGCCAGCAGTTTGCGTCCAGGCTCGGGGGATACGCAGTATTTT. Translation: CASSLRPGSGDTQYF.

The chain joins TRBV4-1 to TRBJ1-5; weak D call: TRBD1 (6 bases). This CDR3 is built from 15 residues. Germline V lookup: CDR1 MGHRA, CDR2 YSYEKL. V was pared by 0 bases and J by 8 bases, with 14 bases between. The DNA for the CDR3 is TGCGCCAGCAGCCAAGATTCCCCCAGGGGTGAGCCCCAGCATTTT. It encodes CASSQDSPRGEPQHF.

The rearrangement joins TRBV5-1 to TRBJ2-1, with 12 bases aligning to TRBD2. Trimming removed 5 bases from V and 5 bases from J; junction bases left unmatched: 2. Germline V gives CDR1 SGHRS, CDR2 YFSETQ. The CDR3 is 14 amino acids. This chain's CDR3 is CASRRLAGDNEQFF. Written as DNA, the CDR3 is TGCGCCAGCAGACGACTAGCGGGAGACAATGAGCAGTTCTTC. Full variable domain (missing parts from reference TRBV5-1 and TRBJ2-1): KAGVTQTPRYLIKTRGQQVTLSCSPISGHRSVSWYQQTPGQGLQFLFEYFSETQRNKGNFPGRFSGRQFSNSRSEMNVSTLELGDSALYLCASRRLAGDNEQFFGPGTRLTVL.

There are a few counts of this clone. The chain is built from TRBV18 and TRBJ2-7; 9 nucleotides match TRBD2. The CDR3 is made up of 17 amino acids. Germline CDR1 KGHSH, CDR2 LQKENI. Losses at the gene ends were 3 bases for V and 3 bases for J; bases not matched to a gene: 12. This CDR3 is CASSPRGGASPLYEQYF. CDR3 nucleotide sequence: TGTGCCAGCTCACCCCGCGGGGGGGCGTCACCCCTCTACGAGCAGTACTTC.

For the CDR3, the DNA is TGCGCCAGCAGATCGGGACAGGCCTACGAGCAGTACTTC. Translating it yields CASRSGQAYEQYF. This chain uses TRBV5-1 with TRBJ2-7; 8 bases are a match to TRBD1. CDR1 and CDR2 (germline): SGHRS, YFSETQ. After removal of 5 bases from V and 2 bases from J, the junction contained 3 bases not matched to a gene. The CDR3 has 13 residues.

The chain employs TRBV28 and TRBJ2-7, with D uncertain. There are 15 residues in the CDR3. Trimming removed 3 bases at V and 6 bases at J, with 18 bases between. Germline V lookup: CDR1 MDHEN, CDR2 SYDVKM. The CDR3 DNA follows: TGTGCCAGCAGTTTTCACCACAAAGGGATGGTCGAGCAGTACTTC. Residues: CASSFHHKGMVEQYF.

This chain joins TRBV6-1 and TRBJ2-3; 10 bases agree with TRBD1. J gave up 4 bases and V 2 bases, and 9 bases lay outside the gene matches. CDR3 length: 17 amino acids. CDR1 and CDR2 (germline): MNHNS, SASEGT. CDR3 bases: TGTGCCAGCAGTGAAAGGGACAGGGGTTTGTGGGCAGATACGCAGTATTTT. Encoded protein: CASSERDRGLWADTQYF.

J is TRBJ1-1 and V is TRBV6-2 or TRBV6-3, with unresolved D. The CDR3 is 14 amino acids. Per germline, CDR1 MNHEY and CDR2 SVGEGT. Trimming cost V 5 bases and J 2 bases, with 12 bases left between them. Written as DNA, the CDR3 is TGTGCCAGCAGTCCGCAGGTGGGTAACACTGAAGCTTTCTTT. The encoded protein is CASSPQVGNTEAFF.

The chain carries TRBV6-5 and TRBJ1-1; D ambiguous. V was cut by 7 bases and J by 3 bases, with 15 bases left in between. The CDR3 sequence is 14 residues long. In germline, CDR1 is MNHEY, CDR2 SVGAGI. The CDR3 nucleotides read TGTGCCAGCATCCCCGGTCAGGCGTACACTGAAGCTTTCTTT. It encodes CASIPGQAYTEAFF.

This chain uses TRBV6-4 with TRBJ1-4, with D tentatively TRBD1 (5 bases). Germline CDR1 is MRHNA and CDR2 is SNTAGT. This CDR3 contains 13 residues. Trimming shortened V by 5 bases and J by 3 bases, and 7 bases separated the two germline ends. The chain's CDR3 is CASSNRPNEKLFF. CDR3 DNA: TGTGCCAGCAGTAACAGGCCTAATGAAAAACTGTTTTTT.

CDR3 sequence (DNA): TGTGCCAGTACTAGCGGGAGTGGGTCAGATACGCAGTATTTT. Its protein product is CASTSGSGSDTQYF. The chain couples TRBV19 to TRBJ2-3, with 10 bases identical to TRBD2. Germline loops: CDR1 LNHDA, CDR2 SQIVND (reference sequence). The J segment lost 4 bases and the V segment lost 7 bases, leaving 5 bases of the junction unmatched. This CDR3 contains 14 residues.

The CDR3 DNA sequence: TGTGCCAGTACAAAGGGGACAGGAGATCAGCCCCAGCATTTT. Encoded protein: CASTKGTGDQPQHF. The chain recombines TRBV7-2 with TRBJ1-5; TRBD1 matches 8 bases. Germline assignment: CDR1 SGHTA and CDR2 FQGNSA. The CDR3 contains 14 residues. The trim removed 9 bases at V and 5 bases at J, leaving 9 bases unmatched.

This clone was observed once. The chain combines TRBV2 with TRBJ2-1; perhaps D is TRBD1 or TRBD2 (5 bases each). Trimming left V 3 bases short and J 3 bases short, with 12 bases between. Looked up from germline, CDR1 is SNHLY and CDR2 is FYNNEI. This CDR3 contains 15 residues. The chain's CDR3 is CASSDLGVGYNEQFF. The CDR3 DNA reads as TGTGCCAGCAGTGACTTGGGGGTTGGCTACAATGAGCAGTTCTTC.

CDR3 region: CASSRNLETQYF. CDR3 nucleotide sequence: TGTGCCAGCAGCCGGAATCTAGAGACCCAGTACTTC. The V gene is TRBV9, the J gene TRBJ2-5; no definite D call. Trimming shortened V by 4 bases and J by 4 bases, and 8 bases separated the two germline ends. Germline assignment: CDR1 SGDLS and CDR2 YYNGEE. The CDR3 is 12 residues long.

The rearrangement links TRBV5-8 to TRBJ2-1, with a tentative D call TRBD1 (6 bases). The CDR3 is 14 residues long. V lost 5 bases and J lost 2, with 11 bases in between. Germline loops: CDR1 SGHTS, CDR2 YDEGEE. CDR3 sequence: CASRSGTTYNEQFF. The CDR3 DNA reads as TGTGCCAGCAGGTCCGGGACAACCTACAATGAGCAGTTCTTC.